The source of this TCR beta chain is a study of preoperative IRX-2 immunotherapy in early breast cancer. CDR3 length: 17 amino acids. The germline gives CDR1 MDHEN, CDR2 SYDVKM. Trimming stripped 3 bases from V and 4 bases from J, with 22 bases between. The sample's treatment: preoperative locoregional IRX-2 cytokine immunotherapy. Generated by immunoSEQ multiplex PCR, the TCRdb table keeps only in-frame clones and is missing some. Among 25,000 or so clones, about 95% were seen once, and the ten largest hold about 17%. The sequence was obtained from a human donor with breast cancer. The chain links TRBV28 to TRBJ2-7; D might be TRBD1 (5 bases). Source: tumor tissue, taken after IRX-2 immunotherapy. This CDR3 is CASSFPTVPTGSYEQYF. The CDR3 DNA reads TGTGCCAGCAGTTTCCCGACAGTTCCAACCGGTTCGTACGAGCAGTACTTC.